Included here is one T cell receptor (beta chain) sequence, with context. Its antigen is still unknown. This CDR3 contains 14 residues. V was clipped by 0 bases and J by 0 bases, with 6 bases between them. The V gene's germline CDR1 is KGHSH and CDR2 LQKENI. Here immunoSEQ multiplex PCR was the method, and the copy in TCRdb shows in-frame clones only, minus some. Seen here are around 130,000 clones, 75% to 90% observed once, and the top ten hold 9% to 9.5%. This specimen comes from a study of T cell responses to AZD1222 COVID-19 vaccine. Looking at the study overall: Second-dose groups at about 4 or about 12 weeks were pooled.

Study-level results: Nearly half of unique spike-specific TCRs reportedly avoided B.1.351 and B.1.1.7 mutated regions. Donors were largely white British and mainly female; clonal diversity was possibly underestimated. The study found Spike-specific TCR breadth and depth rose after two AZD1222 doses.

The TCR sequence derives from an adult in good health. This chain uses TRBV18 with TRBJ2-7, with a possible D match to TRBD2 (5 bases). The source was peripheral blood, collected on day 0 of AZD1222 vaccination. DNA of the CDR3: TGTGCCAGCTCACCACCAGGGAGCTCCTACGAGCAGTACTTC. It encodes CASSPPGSSYEQYF.